Following are 26 T cell receptor beta chains from one sample sequenced in a study of Graves' ophthalmopathy and Graves' hyperthyroidism. The sequenced template was RNA, covering the TCR beta CDR3 region. RT-PCR was first run with HTBI primers, then multiplex PCR in a second round. TCRdb analysed the multiplex PCR reads with MiXCR anew, one entry per CDR3 protein. The sample includes about 620,000 distinct CDR3 sequences, about 20% seen only once; the top ten take more than 5.5%. The sample comprised peripheral blood. These receptors came from a woman younger than 35 with stable Graves' hyperthyroidism. Some clones in this sample may be carry-over from other donors' samples.

The chain is built from TRBV27 and TRBJ1-1, with 8 bases identical to TRBD1. CDR1 is MNHEY and CDR2 is SMNVEV in the germline V gene (reference sequence). CDR3 size: 13 residues. J was trimmed by 4 bases and V by 8 bases; bases with no gene match: 6. CDR3 loop: CASQYTGGTEAFF. Written as DNA, the CDR3 is TGTGCCAGCCAATATACAGGGGGCACTGAAGCTTTCTTT.

This clonotype showed up many times. CDR3 loop: CASSPQQSQGLAGANVLTF. The CDR3 DNA sequence: TGTGCCAGCAGCCCACAACAATCACAGGGTTTAGCCGGGGCCAACGTCCTGACTTTC. V usage is TRBV4-2 and J usage is TRBJ2-6; weak D call: TRBD1 (6 bases). V gave up 4 bases and J gave up 4 bases, with 23 bases separating them. CDR3 length: 19 residues. CDR1 is LGHNA and CDR2 is YNFKEQ in the germline V gene.

The DNA of the CDR3 is TGTGCCAGCAGCCAAGATAAAGACGAAAACATTCAGTACTTC. Translating gives CASSQDKDENIQYF. This chain joins TRBV4-2 and TRBJ2-4; D ambiguous. There are 14 residues in the CDR3. The V gene's germline CDR1 is LGHNA and CDR2 YNFKEQ. V was cut by 0 bases and J by 5 bases, with 8 bases left in between.

The genes are TRBV2 and TRBJ2-5, with TRBD1 identical over 7 bases. V was clipped by 5 bases and J by 2 bases; unmatched bases: 11. Germline CDR1 SNHLY, CDR2 FYNNEI. This CDR3 region has 16 residues. CDR3: CASSPAGGSAQETQYF. CDR3 coding DNA: TGTGCCAGCAGTCCTGCAGGGGGAAGCGCACAAGAGACCCAGTACTTC. The whole variable domain, remainder taken from reference TRBV2 and TRBJ2-5, is EPEVTQTPSHQVTQMGQEVILRCVPISNHLYFYWYRQILGQKVEFLVSFYNNEISEKSEIFDDQFSVERPDGSNFTLKIRSTKLEDSAMYFCASSPAGGSAQETQYFGPGTRLLVL.

The table lists this clonotype with a few counts. The rearrangement links TRBV6-1 to TRBJ1-6; D is unresolved. The germline V gene has CDR1 MNHNS and CDR2 SASEGT. The CDR3 runs 15 residues. Trimming removed 5 bases at V and 16 bases at J, with 24 bases between. CDR3 DNA: TGTGCCAGCAGTCCCCGAGGTGGGGTGGATCGTCGGCTCCACTTT. The encoded protein is CASSPRGGVDRRLHF.

This clonotype has a count of ten or more. The V call is TRBV6-1, the J call TRBJ1-1; D not certain. The germline V and J ends were trimmed by 2 bases and 4 bases, with 8 bases remaining between them. The CDR3 is 13 amino acids. The germline CDR1 and CDR2 sequences are MNHNS and SASEGT. This CDR3 is CASSETTITEAFF. The CDR3 bases are TGTGCCAGCAGTGAAACGACGATCACTGAAGCTTTCTTT.

This clonotype was recorded only once. Just one base apart from a much larger clone, this may be a read error. The chain joins TRBV20-1 to TRBJ2-7; 7 bases match TRBD1. Trimming at V came to 1 base and at J to 3 bases, leaving 6 bases not matched to a gene. The germline V gene encodes CDR1 DFQATT and CDR2 SNEGSKA (reference sequence). The CDR3 has 14 residues. This CDR3 is CSARAPTGNYEQYF. In DNA form, the CDR3 reads TGCAGTGCTAGAGCCCCGACAGGGAACTACGAGCAGTACTTC.

The chain employs TRBV19 and TRBJ1-1, with TRBD1 matching 7 bases. Germline loops: CDR1 LNHDA, CDR2 SQIVND (reference sequence). CDR3 length equals 15 residues. V shed 2 bases and J 2 bases; nucleotides not matched to a gene: 5. The chain's CDR3 is CASSIKGQHNTEAFF. In DNA form, the CDR3 reads TGTGCCAGTAGTATAAAGGGACAGCACAACACTGAAGCTTTCTTT.

CDR3 DNA sequence: TGTGCCAGCAGCCTAAATCCTCCGACAGGGGCGCCTGGGAACACTGAAGCTTTCTTT. This translates into CASSLNPPTGAPGNTEAFF. The chain combines TRBV11-1 with TRBJ1-1; 8 bases map to TRBD1. The CDR3 loop spans 19 amino acids. Germline CDR1 and CDR2: SGHAT and FQDESV (reference sequence). The V segment lost 5 bases and the J segment 1 base; nucleotides outside the gene matches: 18.

The V and J genes are TRBV5-1 and TRBJ1-2; D not certain. V gave up 4 bases and J gave up 1 base, with 11 bases separating them. The germline V gene has CDR1 SGHRS and CDR2 YFSETQ. The CDR3 totals 14 residues. The CDR3 region has the DNA TGCGCCAGCAGCGTGAATAGTGATAACTATGGCTACACCTTC. It translates to CASSVNSDNYGYTF.

This chain links TRBV7-9 with TRBJ2-7, with 9 bases fitting TRBD1. In germline, CDR1 is SEHNR, CDR2 FQNEAQ (reference sequence). The J segment lost 4 bases and the V segment lost 5 bases, leaving 18 bases of the junction unmatched. The CDR3 spans 18 residues. CDR3 residues: CASSLLEGTGTTKYEQYF. The CDR3 region has the DNA TGTGCCAGCAGCCTACTTGAGGGGACAGGGACCACCAAGTACGAGCAGTACTTC.

This clonotype was seen ten or more times. The chain has TRBV6-1 and TRBJ1-5; D unclear. V was clipped by 2 bases and J by 6 bases, with 8 bases between them. Germline CDR1 and CDR2: MNHNS and SASEGT. The CDR3 extends over 13 amino acids. CDR3 loop: CASSESGFQPQHF. The CDR3 DNA reads TGTGCCAGCAGTGAATCTGGGTTTCAGCCCCAGCATTTT.

V gene TRBV6-5 combines with J gene TRBJ2-3; D unresolved. Germline CDR1 is MNHEY and CDR2 is SVGAGI. Deletions cut 2 bases from V and 5 bases from J, with 5 bases between. This CDR3 spans 12 amino acids. Here the CDR3 reads CASSYPGDTQYF. CDR3 DNA: TGTGCCAGCAGTTACCCAGGAGATACGCAGTATTTT.

This chain connects TRBV30 to TRBJ2-2; D not resolved. Trimming cost V 1 base and J 0 bases, with 9 bases left between them. The CDR3 totals 15 residues. Germline V gene data show CDR1 as GTSNPN and CDR2 as SVGIG (reference sequence). The CDR3 DNA sequence: TGTGCCTGGAGTGAGGCGCCGACGAACACCGGGGAGCTGTTTTTT. Protein sequence: CAWSEAPTNTGELFF.

This clonotype appeared a few times. J is TRBJ2-5 and V is TRBV7-2, with D possibly being TRBD1 or TRBD2 (5 bases each). Deletions cut 3 bases from V and 5 bases from J, with 13 bases between. The CDR3 covers 14 residues. CDR1 and CDR2 from the germline V gene are SGHTA and FQGNSA. The CDR3 DNA reads as TGTGCCAGCAGCTTGTGGGGCGGGTCGGAGACCCAGTACTTC. Translation: CASSLWGGSETQYF.

This clonotype was counted at least ten times. The rearrangement uses TRBV12-3 or TRBV12-4 and TRBJ1-5; 7 bases agree with TRBD1. V was pared by 4 bases and J by 4 bases, with 4 bases of the junction left unmatched. The CDR3 contains 14 residues. The CDR3 DNA sequence: TGTGCCAGCAGTTATGACAGGGAAAATCAGCCCCAGCATTTT. Translating gives CASSYDRENQPQHF.

This chain uses TRBV6-1 with TRBJ1-2, with D perhaps matching TRBD1 (6 bases). Trimming took 7 bases from V and 4 from J, leaving 25 bases between them. This CDR3 has 17 amino acids. CDR1 is MNHNS, CDR2 SASEGT, per germline. CDR3 DNA sequence: TGTGCCAGCACCGACGGGGGGGCAGGCGGCGCTAGCTATGGCTACACCTTC. It specifies CASTDGGAGGASYGYTF.

This chain connects TRBV10-3 to TRBJ2-7, with D unclear. CDR3 size: 14 residues. Trimming pared 5 bases from V and 1 base from J, leaving 12 bases between. Germline loops: CDR1 ENHRY, CDR2 SYGVKD. CDR3 sequence (DNA): TGTGCCATCAGTTTCGCTGACGGATCCTACGAGCAGTACTTC. Encoded protein: CAISFADGSYEQYF.

The CDR3 DNA reads as TGCAGTGCTAGAGATACAAGGGGTACTAGCAATCAGCCCCAGCATTTT. Its translation is CSARDTRGTSNQPQHF. The chain is built from TRBV20-1 and TRBJ1-5, with TRBD1 as a possible D gene (5 bases). V was shortened by 0 bases and J by 0 bases, with 12 bases between the two germline ends. Per germline, CDR1 DFQATT and CDR2 SNEGSKA (reference sequence). CDR3 length equals 16 residues.

V usage is TRBV3-1 and J usage is TRBJ1-1, with D maybe TRBD1 (5 bases). The CDR3 is 13 amino acids. The V end was cut by 1 base, the J end by 11 bases, with 14 bases between. Germline V gives CDR1 LGHDT, CDR2 YNNKEL (reference sequence). CDR3 sequence reads: CASSQARGIVAFF. In nucleotides, the CDR3 is TGTGCCAGCAGCCAAGCTAGGGGTATCGTGGCTTTCTTT.

The chain recombines TRBV6-1 with TRBJ1-2; D not certain. Germline assignment: CDR1 MNHNS and CDR2 SASEGT. The length of the CDR3 is 14 residues. Trimming cost V 3 bases and J 4 bases, with 12 bases left between them. CDR3 sequence reads: CASSDRHLGYGYTF. In DNA form, the CDR3 reads TGTGCCAGCAGTGATCGGCACCTAGGCTATGGCTACACCTTC.

This clonotype was counted many times. The gene calls are TRBV6-1 and TRBJ2-5; 15 nucleotides match TRBD2. This CDR3 spans 16 amino acids. The germline gives CDR1 MNHNS, CDR2 SASEGT. Trimming took 6 bases from V and 4 from J; bases not matched to a gene: 6. The CDR3 DNA reads as TGTGCCAGCAGCTCCGGACTAGCGGGGGGGCCAGAGACCCAGTACTTC. This sequence encodes CASSSGLAGGPETQYF.

In regard to this clonotype: A much bigger clone sits one base away, suggesting this may be a read error. The rearrangement joins TRBV7-9 to TRBJ1-2, with D perhaps matching TRBD1 (6 bases). Germline values: CDR1 SEHNR, CDR2 FQNEAQ (reference sequence). This CDR3 spans 14 amino acids. V lost 5 bases to trimming and J lost 7 bases, with 17 bases between them. CDR3 in amino acids: CASSPRGGLGGYTF. In nucleotides, the CDR3 is TGTGCCAGCAGCCCCCGGGGGGGCCTTGGTGGCTACACCTTC.

J is TRBJ2-5 and V is TRBV7-2; 10 nucleotides align to TRBD2. Germline trimming cut 2 bases from V and 5 bases from J; bases unmatched to any gene: 5. Per the germline V gene, CDR1 is SGHTA and CDR2 is FQGNSA. There are 15 residues in the CDR3. The CDR3 region is CASSLSSGGLETQYF. For the CDR3, the DNA is TGTGCCAGCAGCTTAAGTAGCGGGGGGCTGGAGACCCAGTACTTC.

This clonotype has a count of ten or more. J is TRBJ2-5 and V is TRBV2, with D possibly matching TRBD1 (6 bases). Per the germline V gene, CDR1 is SNHLY and CDR2 is FYNNEI. The CDR3 sequence is 15 residues long. V was pared by 2 bases and J by 1 base, with 11 bases between. For the CDR3, the DNA is TGTGCCAGCAGTGAACAGGGGACGGGCCAAGAGACCCAGTACTTC. Protein product: CASSEQGTGQETQYF.

V is TRBV6-1 and J is TRBJ1-1; possible D gene TRBD1, 5 bases. The ends were cut back, 4 bases at V and 6 bases at J, with 9 bases in the middle. The V gene's germline CDR1 is MNHNS and CDR2 SASEGT. The CDR3 length is 12 residues. This CDR3 reads CASSGGLAEAFF. The CDR3 DNA is TGTGCCAGCAGTGGGGGCCTGGCTGAAGCTTTCTTT.